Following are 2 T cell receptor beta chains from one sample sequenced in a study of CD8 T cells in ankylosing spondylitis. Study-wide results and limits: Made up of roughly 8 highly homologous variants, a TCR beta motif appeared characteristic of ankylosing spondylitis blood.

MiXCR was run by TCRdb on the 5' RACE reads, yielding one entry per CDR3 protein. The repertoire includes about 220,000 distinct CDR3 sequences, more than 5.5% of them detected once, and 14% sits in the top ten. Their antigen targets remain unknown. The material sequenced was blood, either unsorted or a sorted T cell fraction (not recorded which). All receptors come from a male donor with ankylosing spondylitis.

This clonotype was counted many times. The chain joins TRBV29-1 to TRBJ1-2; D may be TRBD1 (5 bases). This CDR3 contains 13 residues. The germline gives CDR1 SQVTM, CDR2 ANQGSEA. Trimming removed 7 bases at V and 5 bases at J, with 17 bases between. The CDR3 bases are TGCAGCGGCCTTCTTGAAGGGACGTATGGCTACACCTTC. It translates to CSGLLEGTYGYTF.

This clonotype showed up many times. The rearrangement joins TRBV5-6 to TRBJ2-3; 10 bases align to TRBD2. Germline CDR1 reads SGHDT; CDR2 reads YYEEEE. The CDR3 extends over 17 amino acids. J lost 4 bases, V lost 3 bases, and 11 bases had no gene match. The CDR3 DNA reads TGTGCCAGCAGCTCGCCCTTGGGGACTAGCGCGTCAGATACGCAGTATTTT. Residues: CASSSPLGTSASDTQYF. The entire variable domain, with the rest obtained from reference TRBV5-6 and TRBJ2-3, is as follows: DAGVTQSPTHLIKTRGQQVTLRCSPKSGHDTVSWYQQALGQGPQFIFQYYEEEERQRGNFPDRFSGHQFPNYSSELNVNALLLGDSALYLCASSSPLGTSASDTQYFGPGTRLTVL.